This TCR beta chain was identified during a study of technical replicates of blood from a handful of donors. The V end lost 0 bases, the J end lost 10 bases, and 16 bases lay between the germline ends. The CDR3 is 15 residues long. From germline, CDR1 is SGHDN and CDR2 FVKESK. TCRdb's copy holds only in-frame clones and misses some; the assay was immunoSEQ multiplex PCR. The sample has around 85,000 clones, over 90% seen once. The source is a human donor in good health. The rearrangement uses TRBV14 and TRBJ2-1, with D possibly being TRBD2 (7 bases). The material sequenced was T cells isolated from PBMCs. The CDR3 loop is CASSQDSAGAVEQFF. CDR3 nucleotide sequence: TGTGCCAGCAGCCAAGATTCCGCGGGGGCCGTGGAGCAGTTCTTC.